This TCR beta chain originates from a study of control samples from healthy donors and cancer patients. After removal of 3 bases from V and 6 bases from J, the junction contained 4 bases not matched to a gene. The germline CDR1 and CDR2 sequences are MNHEY and SVGEGT. This CDR3 has 15 amino acids. Assay: immunoSEQ multiplex PCR; the TCRdb copy retains only in-frame clones and omits some. The sample holds 150,000 to 200,000 clones, roughly 94% seen once. The chain has TRBV6-2 or TRBV6-3 and TRBJ2-1; 11 bases are shared with TRBD2. This TCR was recovered from a woman younger than 30 in good health. Sequencing was done on a sample of blood. CDR3: CASSYASGGINEQFF. In nucleotides, the CDR3 is TGTGCCAGCAGTTATGCTAGCGGGGGGATCAATGAGCAGTTCTTC.